This T cell receptor beta chain was sequenced during a study of shared clonotypes between healthy human individuals. For the study at large: The study enrolled a couple of women and three men aged 18 to 49.

Positively selected for CCR7, the CD45RO-negative cells used as naive CD8 cells excluded terminally differentiated effector memory CD45RA+ cells. The V and J ends lost 10 bases and 1 base respectively, with 16 bases between them. CDR1 and CDR2 (germline): MNHEY, SMNVEV (reference sequence). CDR3 length: 15 amino acids. Only in-frame clones appear in the TCRdb table, and some are missing; sequencing was by immunoSEQ multiplex PCR. Seen here are some 800,000 clones, 80% to 95% observed once, and the top ten hold under 30%. The rearrangement links TRBV27 to TRBJ2-2; weak D call: TRBD2 (5 bases). The TCR comes from a young man in good health. The sample taken for sequencing was naive CD8+ T cells sorted from blood. In DNA, the CDR3 is TGTGCCACCTCTCGACGCCGGGAGAACACCGGGGAGCTGTTTTTT. Translation: CATSRRRENTGELFF.